These T cell receptor beta chains were read from a single sample in a study of blood T cell repertoires in COVID-19. The method was immunoSEQ multiplex PCR; TCRdb's version includes in-frame clones alone and lacks a portion of them. The data show roughly 150,000 clones, around four fifths seen once. Input material: peripheral blood. All receptors come from an elderly woman with acute or convalescent COVID-19. Each CDR3 is given with its conserved first and last residue. D genes are given only for firm matches. Expanded clones are given a class, and other clones once, few, many or no size at all.

>once|TRBJ1-2|.|TRBV6-6
CASSYGTYGYTF
TGTGCCAGCAGTTACGGTACTTATGGCTACACCTTC
>.|TRBJ1-2|TRBD1|TRBV7-9
CASSPQTGGEGYTF
TGTGCCAGCAGCCCACAGACAGGGGGGGAAGGCTACACCTTC
>.|TRBJ2-7|TRBD1|TRBV11-2
CASSRTLGQFYEQYF
TGTGCCAGCAGCCGAACCTTGGGACAGTTCTACGAGCAGTACTTC
>.|TRBJ2-3|TRBD2|TRBV29-1
CSVDSGDTQYF
TGCAGCGTTGATAGCGGGGATACGCAGTATTTT
>.|TRBJ2-4|TRBD1|TRBV9
CASSVEGGVWDRQYF
TGTGCCAGCAGCGTAGAGGGTGGGGTTTGGGACAGGCAGTACTTC
>few|TRBJ2-5|.|TRBV7-9
CASSLTRVGTQYF
TGTGCCAGCAGCCTTACACGGGTTGGGACCCAGTACTTC
>.|TRBJ2-1|TRBD1|TRBV5-1
CASRSGQGGGGEQFF
TGCGCCAGCAGATCGGGACAGGGCGGTGGGGGTGAGCAGTTCTTC
>few|TRBJ2-7|TRBD2|TRBV7-6
CASSQPPGLTPYEQYF
TGTGCCAGCAGCCAGCCCCCGGGACTAACGCCCTACGAGCAGTACTTC
>.|TRBJ1-6|.|TRBV19
CASTPDSPYNSPLHF
TGTGCCAGTACCCCGGACAGTCCGTATAATTCACCCCTCCACTTT
>.|TRBJ2-7|TRBD1|TRBV11-2
CASGWDRGIYEQYF
TGTGCCAGCGGTTGGGACAGGGGGATCTACGAGCAGTACTTC
>.|TRBJ1-5|.|TRBV19
CASSMKQGGAPQHF
TGTGCCAGTAGTATGAAACAGGGAGGGGCGCCCCAGCATTTT
>once|TRBJ1-1|.|TRBV5-6
CASSFKGHTEAFF
TGTGCCAGCAGCTTCAAGGGGCACACTGAAGCTTTCTTT
>.|TRBJ1-2|.|TRBV5-4
CASSTDSYGYTF
TGTGCCAGCAGCACAGACAGCTATGGCTACACCTTC
>few|TRBJ2-3|TRBD2|TRBV5-1
CASSSAIHWTSGDLSTDTQYF
TGCGCCAGCAGCTCCGCTATACATTGGACTAGCGGGGACCTTAGCACAGATACGCAGTATTTT
>.|TRBJ2-5|TRBD2|TRBV9
CASSVGAGRETQYF
TGTGCCAGCAGCGTAGGAGCGGGGAGAGAGACCCAGTACTTC
>few|TRBJ1-6|.|TRBV30
CAWSPQYSPLHF
TGTGCCTGGAGCCCACAGTATTCACCCCTCCACTTT
>.|TRBJ1-1|TRBD1|TRBV18
CATSGDRVRTEAFF
TGTGCCACCTCTGGGGACAGGGTAAGAACTGAAGCTTTCTTT
>.|TRBJ2-2|.|TRBV9
CASSSSGGELFF
TGTGCCAGCAGCTCCTCGGGCGGGGAGCTGTTTTTT
>.|TRBJ2-3|TRBD2|TRBV5-1
CASSLGLAGGTTDTQYF
TGCGCCAGCAGCTTGGGACTAGCGGGGGGAACCACAGATACGCAGTATTTT
>.|TRBJ2-2|.|TRBV11-2
CASSLGVGAGPGELFF
TGTGCCAGCAGCTTAGGGGTGGGGGCTGGTCCCGGGGAGCTGTTTTTT
>.|TRBJ1-2|TRBD1|TRBV19
CASSPTGGGRNGYTF
TGTGCCAGTAGCCCGACAGGGGGCGGCCGTAATGGCTACACCTTC
>.|TRBJ2-7|TRBD1|TRBV13
CASQGARSSEQYF
TGTGCCAGCCAGGGGGCGCGTTCGTCCGAGCAGTACTTC
>few|TRBJ1-1|TRBD1|TRBV4-2
CASSHHDRDTEAFF
TGTGCCAGCAGCCACCACGACAGGGACACTGAAGCTTTCTTT
>.|TRBJ2-5|TRBD2|TRBV13
CASSLAGSGRTKTQYF
TGTGCCAGCAGCTTAGCGGGCAGCGGGAGAACTAAGACCCAGTACTTC
>many|TRBJ2-7|TRBD1|TRBV5-4
CASSFSSGQSYEQYF
TGTGCCAGCAGCTTTAGCTCGGGACAGAGCTACGAGCAGTACTTC
>.|TRBJ2-1|TRBD1|TRBV5-1
CASSPGQVYNEQFF
TGCGCCAGCAGCCCCGGACAGGTTTACAATGAGCAGTTCTTC
>.|TRBJ1-1|.|TRBV29-1
CSVVGEQLNTEAFF
TGCAGCGTAGTTGGAGAGCAGCTAAACACTGAAGCTTTCTTT
>.|TRBJ1-2|.|TRBV20-1
CSASHQGVNYGYTF
TGCAGTGCTAGTCACCAAGGGGTGAACTATGGCTACACCTTC
>few|TRBJ1-1|TRBD1|TRBV7-2
CASSTSMGQMNTEAFF
TGTGCCAGCAGCACCTCGATGGGACAGATGAACACTGAAGCTTTCTTT
>few|TRBJ2-1|TRBD2|TRBV19
CASSLANSGPSSYNEQFF
TGTGCCAGTAGTTTAGCGAATAGCGGGCCCAGCTCCTACAATGAGCAGTTCTTC
>.|TRBJ1-6|TRBD1|TRBV7-9
CASSPDRGMGALHF
TGTGCCAGCAGCCCAGACAGGGGGATGGGGGCCCTCCACTTT
>few|TRBJ1-1|.|TRBV7-3
CASSPNIGTEAFF
TGTGCCAGCAGCCCAAACATTGGCACTGAAGCTTTCTTT
>.|TRBJ1-4|.|TRBV18
CASSLWTEPNEKLFF
TGTGCCAGCTCATTATGGACAGAGCCTAATGAAAAACTGTTTTTT
>.|TRBJ2-5|.|TRBV6-5
CATRGAEESQYF
TGTGCCACCCGGGGTGCGGAGGAATCCCAGTACTTC
>once|TRBJ2-7|.|TRBV27
CASSQPGVEGHEQYF
TGTGCCAGCAGTCAACCGGGGGTCGAGGGCCACGAGCAGTACTTC
>.|TRBJ1-3|.|TRBV3-1/TRBV3-2
CASSPPEVFGNTIYF
TGTGCCAGCAGCCCCCCAGAGGTTTTCGGAAACACCATATATTTT
>.|TRBJ2-7|TRBD1|TRBV19
CASSIGDREQYF
TGTGCCAGTAGTATCGGGGACAGGGAGCAGTACTTC
>.|TRBJ1-2|TRBD1|TRBV24-1
CATSDTGVNYGYTF
TGTGCCACCAGTGATACAGGGGTTAACTATGGCTACACCTTC
>few|TRBJ2-3|.|TRBV9
CASSVVEGPTDTQYF
TGTGCCAGCAGCGTAGTGGAGGGCCCCACAGATACGCAGTATTTT
>.|TRBJ1-1|.|TRBV30
CASYRTEAFF
TGTGCCTCTTACAGAACTGAAGCTTTCTTT
>.|TRBJ1-4|TRBD1|TRBV5-8
CASSLQGARGINEKLFF
TGTGCCAGCAGCCTACAGGGGGCGCGTGGAATTAATGAAAAACTGTTTTTT
>.|TRBJ1-5|TRBD1|TRBV30
CAWSPQGDQPQHF
TGTGCCTGGAGCCCACAGGGGGATCAGCCCCAGCATTTT
>few|TRBJ1-5|TRBD1|TRBV6-1
CASSENRGYQPQHF
TGTGCCAGCAGTGAAAACAGGGGCTATCAGCCCCAGCATTTT
>.|TRBJ1-1|TRBD1|TRBV5-1
CASSLGDGTGQTEAFF
TGCGCCAGCAGCTTGGGGGATGGGACAGGACAGACTGAAGCTTTCTTT
>.|TRBJ1-1|.|TRBV6-2/TRBV6-3
CASSYGRWNTEAFF
TGTGCCAGCAGTTACGGTCGGTGGAACACTGAAGCTTTCTTT
>.|TRBJ1-4|.|TRBV7-6
CASSLQGSANEKLFF
TGTGCCAGCAGCTTACAGGGGTCGGCTAATGAAAAACTGTTTTTT
>.|TRBJ1-3|.|TRBV4-1
CASSQDDTDGNTIYF
TGCGCCAGCAGCCAAGATGACACAGATGGAAACACCATATATTTT
>.|TRBJ2-3|TRBD1|TRBV6-5
CASSYSGTGATDTQYF
TGTGCCAGCAGTTACTCTGGGACAGGAGCCACAGATACGCAGTATTTT
>few|TRBJ2-5|.|TRBV19
CASSSGLQETQYF
TGTGCCAGTAGTAGCGGGCTTCAAGAGACCCAGTACTTC
>.|TRBJ2-7|.|TRBV18
CASSPRTETYEQYF
TGTGCCAGCTCACCAAGGACAGAGACCTACGAGCAGTACTTC
>.|TRBJ2-1|.|TRBV6-2/TRBV6-3
CASSYSGGSYNEQFF
TGTGCCAGCAGTTACTCCGGGGGCTCCTACAATGAGCAGTTCTTC
>.|TRBJ2-7|.|TRBV5-1
CASSPGVYYEQYF
TGCGCCAGCAGCCCCGGGGTATACTACGAGCAGTACTTC